This T cell receptor (beta chain) was recovered during a study of shared clonotypes between healthy human individuals. About this clone itself: The sample contains more than one DNA sequence encoding this CDR3.

Here immunoSEQ multiplex PCR was the method, and the copy in TCRdb shows in-frame clones only, minus some. The sample holds approximately 1,000,000 clones; about 80% are singletons and the top ten take roughly 0.82%. CDR1 and CDR2 from the germline V gene are SNHLY and FYNNEI. Trimming cost V 4 bases and J 1 base, with 10 bases left between them. There are 14 residues in the CDR3. Naive CD4+ cells were CD45RA-selected; the remaining cells were memory. The sequencing sample was made of memory CD4+ T cells from PBMCs. Subset indicated: CD45RA-negative fraction. The V and J genes are TRBV2 and TRBJ1-1; no definite D call. The clonotype was recovered from a man younger than 30 in good health. Some clones in this sample may be carry-over from other donors' samples. CDR3 loop: CASSVHHSNTEAFF. Written as DNA, the CDR3 is TGTGCCAGCAGTGTTCACCATTCGAACACTGAAGCTTTCTTT. Complete variable domain (other parts from reference TRBV2 and TRBJ1-1): EPEVTQTPSHQVTQMGQEVILRCVPISNHLYFYWYRQILGQKVEFLVSFYNNEISEKSEIFDDQFSVERPDGSNFTLKIRSTKLEDSAMYFCASSVHHSNTEAFFGQGTRLTVV.